The clone carrying this TCR beta chain was seen more than once but under ten times. The record originates from a study of blood T cell repertoires in COVID-19. Libraries were prepared by immunoSEQ multiplex PCR; TCRdb keeps only in-frame clonotypes and omits some of them. The sample has about 110,000 clones, 76% seen once. The CDR3 is 16 residues long. Germline CDR1 and CDR2: SGHRS and YFSETQ. Trimming pared 0 bases from V and 0 bases from J, leaving 12 bases between. This clonotype was obtained from a woman of 80 years or more with acute or convalescent COVID-19. The sequenced material came from peripheral blood. The chain combines TRBV5-1 with TRBJ2-5; TRBD1 might be the D (8 bases). The CDR3 DNA reads as TGCGCCAGCAGCTTGGGAACAGGGGGGGACCAAGAGACCCAGTACTTC. This codes for CASSLGTGGDQETQYF. The full variable domain, in which reference TRBV5-1 and TRBJ2-5 provide the parts outside the CDR3, is KAGVTQTPRYLIKTRGQQVTLSCSPISGHRSVSWYQQTPGQGLQFLFEYFSETQRNKGNFPGRFSGRQFSNSRSEMNVSTLELGDSALYLCASSLGTGGDQETQYFGPGTRLLVL.